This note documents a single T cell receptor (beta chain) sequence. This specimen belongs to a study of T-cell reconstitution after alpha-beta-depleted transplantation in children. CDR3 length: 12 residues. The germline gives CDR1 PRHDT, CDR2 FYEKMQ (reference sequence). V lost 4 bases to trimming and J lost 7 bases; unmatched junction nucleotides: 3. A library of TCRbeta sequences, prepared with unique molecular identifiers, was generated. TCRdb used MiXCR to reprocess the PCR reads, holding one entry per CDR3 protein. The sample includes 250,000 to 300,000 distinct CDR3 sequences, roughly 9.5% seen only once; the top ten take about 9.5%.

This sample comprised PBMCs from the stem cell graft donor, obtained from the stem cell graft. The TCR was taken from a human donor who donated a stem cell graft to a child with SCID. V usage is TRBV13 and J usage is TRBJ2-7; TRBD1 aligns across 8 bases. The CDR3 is CASSSDREEQYF. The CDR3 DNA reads TGTGCCAGCAGCTCGGACAGGGAAGAGCAGTACTTC.